This T cell receptor beta chain was retrieved from a study of blood T cell repertoires in COVID-19. Overall study context: Samples of COVID-19 (acute and convalescent) were obtained from the United States, Italy and Spain.

Sequencing was performed with immunoSEQ multiplex PCR; in TCRdb, only in-frame clones are kept and a portion is missing. The data hold about 240,000 clones, with 86% observed a single time. This CDR3 spans 14 amino acids. V was clipped by 3 bases and J by 8 bases, with 13 bases between them. Germline CDR1 MNHNS, CDR2 SASEGT. The chain is built from TRBV6-1 and TRBJ1-4; D is possibly TRBD1 (6 bases). Sequencing was done on a sample of peripheral blood. This receptor was taken from a man between 60 and 75 years old with acute or convalescent COVID-19. In nucleotides, the CDR3 is TGTGCCAGCAGTGACCGGGACATCCGAGAAAAACTGTTTTTT. Translating it yields CASSDRDIREKLFF.